This T cell receptor (beta chain) was captured by sequencing in a study of T cell repertoires in cytomegalovirus infection. In TCRdb, the reads were re-called with MiXCR into one record per CDR3 protein. The repertoire consists of hundreds of thousands of distinct CDR3 sequences, with about 17% occurring once and the leading ten covering 12%. Germline assignment: CDR1 SGHVT and CDR2 SQSDAQ. V lost 5 bases and J lost 10, with 20 bases in between. This CDR3 contains 14 residues. This clonotype was obtained from a human donor in good health (CMV status not recorded). Some clones in this sample may be carry-over from other donors' samples. The chain recombines TRBV7-4 with TRBJ1-2; a possible D gene is TRBD1 (5 bases). The sample comprised PBMCs. The CDR3 reads CASSHRDGGSVYTF. The CDR3 nucleotides are TGTGCCAGCAGCCACCGGGACGGAGGATCAGTCTACACCTTC.